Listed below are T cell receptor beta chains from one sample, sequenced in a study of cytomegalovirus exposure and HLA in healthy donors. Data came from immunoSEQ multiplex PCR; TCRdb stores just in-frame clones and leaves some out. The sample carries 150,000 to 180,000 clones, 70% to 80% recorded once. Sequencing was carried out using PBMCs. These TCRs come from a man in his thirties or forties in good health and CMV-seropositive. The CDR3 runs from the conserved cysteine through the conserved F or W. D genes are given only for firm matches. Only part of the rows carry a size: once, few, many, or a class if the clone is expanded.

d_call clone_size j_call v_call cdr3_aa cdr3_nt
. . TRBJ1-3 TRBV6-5 CASRGTREAGNTIYF TGTGCCAGCAGGGGCACCAGGGAGGCTGGAAACACCATATATTTT
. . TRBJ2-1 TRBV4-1 CASSQHPGSYNEQFF TGCGCCAGCAGCCAACACCCGGGTTCCTACAATGAGCAGTTCTTC
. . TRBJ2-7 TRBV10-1 CASSELGGEQYF TGCGCCAGCAGTGAGCTGGGGGGCGAGCAGTACTTC
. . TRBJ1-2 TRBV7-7 CASSLSALRLDGYTF TGTGCTAGCAGCTTAAGCGCGTTACGGTTGGATGGCTACACCTTC
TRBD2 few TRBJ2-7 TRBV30 CAWIPTGTSGYEQYF TGTGCCTGGATCCCGACCGGGACTAGCGGCTACGAGCAGTACTTC
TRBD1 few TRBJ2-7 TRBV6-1 CAGGRGTGVYEQYF TGTGCCGGGGGAAGAGGGACAGGGGTCTACGAGCAGTACTTC
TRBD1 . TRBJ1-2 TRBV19 CATRDRLGYTF TGTGCCACACGGGACAGGCTTGGCTACACCTTC
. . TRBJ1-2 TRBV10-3 CAIRGTSNYGYTF TGTGCCATCAGGGGGACTTCTAACTATGGCTACACCTTC
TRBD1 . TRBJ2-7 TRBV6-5 CASSLGGQGASYEQYF TGTGCCAGCAGTTTGGGGGGACAGGGGGCTTCCTACGAGCAGTACTTC
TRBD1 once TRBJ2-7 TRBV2 CARGTEYEQYF TGTGCCAGGGGGACAGAGTACGAGCAGTACTTC
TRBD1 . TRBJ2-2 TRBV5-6 CASTRGLEAGELFF TGTGCCAGCACCAGGGGGCTAGAAGCCGGGGAGCTGTTTTTT
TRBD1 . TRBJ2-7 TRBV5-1 CASRLLQGSSYEQYF TGCGCCAGCAGGCTTCTACAGGGGTCTTCCTACGAGCAGTACTTC
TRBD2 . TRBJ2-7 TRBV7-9 CASARGSDEQYF TGTGCCAGCGCGCGGGGGAGCGACGAGCAGTACTTC
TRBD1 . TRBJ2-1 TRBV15 CATSRGDRSHNEQFF TGTGCCACCAGCAGAGGGGACAGGTCGCACAATGAGCAGTTCTTC
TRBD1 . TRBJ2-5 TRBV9 CASSVTPRQGAGETQYF TGTGCCAGCAGCGTAACCCCCCGACAGGGGGCGGGGGAGACCCAGTACTTC